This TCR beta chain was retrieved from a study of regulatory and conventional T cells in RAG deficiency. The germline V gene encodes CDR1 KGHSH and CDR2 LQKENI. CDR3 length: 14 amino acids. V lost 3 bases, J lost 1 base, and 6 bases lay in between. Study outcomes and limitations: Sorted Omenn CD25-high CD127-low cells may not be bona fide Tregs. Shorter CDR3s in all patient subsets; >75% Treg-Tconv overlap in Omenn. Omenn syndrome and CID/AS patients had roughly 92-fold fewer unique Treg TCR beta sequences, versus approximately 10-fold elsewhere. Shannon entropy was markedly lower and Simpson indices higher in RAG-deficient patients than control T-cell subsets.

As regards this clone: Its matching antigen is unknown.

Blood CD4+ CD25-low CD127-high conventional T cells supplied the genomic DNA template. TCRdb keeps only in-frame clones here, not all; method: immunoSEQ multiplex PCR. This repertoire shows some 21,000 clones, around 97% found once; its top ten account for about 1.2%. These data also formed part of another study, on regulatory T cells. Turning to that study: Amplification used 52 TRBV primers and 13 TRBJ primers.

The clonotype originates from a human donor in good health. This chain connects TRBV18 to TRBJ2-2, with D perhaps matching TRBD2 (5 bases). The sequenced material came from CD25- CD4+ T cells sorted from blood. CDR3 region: CASSPGGNTGELFF. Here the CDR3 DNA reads TGTGCCAGCTCACCCGGAGGGAACACCGGGGAGCTGTTTTTT.